This TCR beta chain was documented in a study of cytomegalovirus exposure and HLA in healthy donors (dated by TCRdb to 2017 to 2019). Regarding the complete study: According to an earlier analysis of around 600 of the donors, some 180 million T cells yielded 117 million unique TCR beta sequences and more than 250 Gb of sequence data. Typing coverage differed by locus: A, B, C, DRB1 and DQB1 were typed in roughly 620-630 donors, DQA1 in 500 to 550, DPA1 in around 580, and DPB1 in 472. On average, roughly 250,000 unique TCR beta nucleotide sequences were sequenced per donor among a few hundred genotyped donors of the cohort, with 15% to 20% of those sequences being non-productive. Four to six DR-DQ haplotypes were handled as single units for association and clustering, since linkage in the cohort was strong. In a later genetic analysis, genome-wide SNP genotypes for about 65% of the roughly 670 donors were used, and that subset was treated as a discovery cohort. An early release that covered about 600 HLA-typed donors contained approximately 300 gigabases of sequencing data and tens of millions of unique TCR sequences. High-throughput TCR immunosequencing, statistical association of individual TCRs with disease status, and machine learning were combined to predict cytomegalovirus infection status. To decide whether each TCR beta V gene segment behaved as functional or pseudogenic, an earlier analysis of some 600 of the donors relied on high-throughput TCR beta sequencing. The T cell repertoires of some 700 subjects were profiled by immunosequencing and related to cytomegalovirus serostatus. A later analysis re-analyzed previously published TCR beta repertoires from 650 to 800 donors and added high-resolution HLA genotyping to study TCR occurrence patterns. Rather than using new phenotypic data, the later analysis identified candidate immune exposures from TCR beta sequences and from how often those sequences occurred across donors. Of the approximately 370 genotyped donors, roughly 76% were placed in the genetic ancestry cluster associated with self-reported Caucasian donors. The study aimed to test whether cataloging public T cell receptors could reveal signatures of past pathogen exposure. HLA typing covered class I and class II loci at four-digit resolution. Besides the first cohort of around 670 subjects, a separate validation cohort made up of around 120 different subjects was used. Donor age, sex, ethnicity and CMV serostatus were compiled alongside the repertoire data. All discovery cohort repertoires had been generated on a single sequencing platform.

The cohort comprised more than 550 healthy bone marrow donors. At the time of sampling, every cohort member was nominally healthy, though immune exposures that went unrecorded were likely present. The donor was CMV seronegative and was included in the group of a few hundred seronegative cohort members. A peripheral blood sample was collected from each donor, and TCR beta sequencing was performed on peripheral blood mononuclear cells. The Qiagen DNeasy Blood Extraction Kit was used to extract genomic DNA from the blood cell samples. Broad study findings and their caveats: Several of the top co-occurrence clusters appeared to be linked to parvovirus B19, influenza, CMV and Epstein-Barr virus, according to a later analysis. The classifier was reported to diagnose cytomegalovirus status with high specificity and sensitivity in both the original cohort and the validation cohort. Sequencing depth was assumed to be roughly uniform across donors in the presence/absence analyses, though that assumption may not hold. Three of the identified cytomegalovirus-associated TCR beta chains were confirmed in vitro to be specific for cytomegalovirus antigens. The study listed 150 to 200 TCR beta chains as associated with cytomegalovirus. When HLA alleles, especially DR and DQ, strongly co-occurred, attributing TCR associations to individual alleles was difficult. The earlier analysis of about 600 of the donors excluded roughly 17 rarely observed V segments, including chromosome 9 orphons, because counts were too low. A later genetic analysis associated a missense DCLRE1C variant with V-gene and J-gene trimming of TCR beta chains, and an independent cohort replicated the association. Compared with the approximately 670-donor mean, donors in an Asian-associated ancestry cluster had fewer N-insertions in productive TCRs, according to a later genetic analysis. While some public TCRs were present in many individuals, most TCR sequences turned up only very rarely across donors. In this cohort, only TCR beta chains were sequenced, and detectable features were limited by the absence of alpha or paired-chain data. In a later analysis, TCR association rates were found to vary across HLA loci, with the most associated TCRs seen for DRB1 alleles and the fewest for HLA-C alleles. Correlated functional status among segregating V segments might reflect linkage disequilibrium, but an unknown experimental factor could not be ruled out. A further reported finding was that TCR beta sequences accurately predicted the HLA-A and HLA-B alleles for most subjects in the first cohort. A group of highly shared sequence variants was considered likely to be a technical artifact of the sequencing pipeline. Immune exposure information for the cohort was limited to CMV serostatus. Some IMGT-functional V segments, including TRBV6-2 and TRBV6-3, could not be distinguished by the 87-base-pair reads and were therefore excluded. An earlier analysis of some 590 of the donors showed that most TCR beta V segments appeared in productive rearrangements either about 87% or about 30% of the time, which broadly matched IMGT annotations. Because HLA typing was unavailable for some donors at each locus, only the typed subset was used in association tests. In a later analysis, most CMV-associated TCR beta chains were found to appear HLA-restricted, with HLA associations seemingly driven largely by CMV exposure. In a later analysis, more than 15,000 TCR beta sequences were associated with specific HLA alleles at a false discovery rate of 0.05. A later analysis found that HLA-associated TCR beta chains were more clonally expanded and had lower generation probabilities than equally common non-associated chains. According to the authors, the approach could potentially be generalized to other disease states and immunological phenotypes.

From its cysteine to its phenylalanine, the CDR3 spans 15 amino acids. The read is trimmed to its CDR3 DNA, 45 bases read in frame from base 1. CDR1 LNHDA and CDR2 SQIVND were looked up in the germline V gene (reference sequence). V is shortened by 7 bases, J by 2 bases, and the region joining them spans 17 bases. Library preparation used the immunoSEQ multiplex PCR assay. The multiplex PCR relied on a mix of 60 forward primers for TCR Vbeta segments and 13 reverse primers for TCR Jbeta segments. The CDR3 region of rearranged TCR beta genes was amplified from genomic DNA with a multiplex PCR assay. The Illumina HiSeq System was used to sequence the amplified TCR beta libraries as 87-base-pair reads. The published analysis was carried out like this. A later analysis counted about 80 million unique TCR beta chains across the 690 or so repertoires, and roughly 9.9 million of these chains were shared by at least two donors. To remove PCR and sequencing errors, raw reads were error-corrected and collapsed into unique sequences using a nearest-neighbor algorithm that merged closely related sequences. To assign V, D and J gene segments, CDR3 sequences were aligned to IMGT reference sequences. For a sequence to be retained, at least a six-nucleotide match to both a V gene segment and a J gene segment was required. A rearrangement counted as productive if the CDR3 had no stop codons and remained in frame with V and J, and every other rearrangement counted as non-productive. CDR3 was defined according to IMGT convention as the region running from the second conserved V-encoded cysteine to the conserved J-encoded phenylalanine. The earlier analysis of a few hundred of the donors excluded sequences that lacked an unambiguous match to a single V gene segment. An earlier analysis of 450 to 650 of the donors called V segments functional above 56.7% productive rearrangements and segregating when the between-donor standard deviation exceeded 5%. A statistical classification framework was built for diagnosing cytomegalovirus status from the catalog of TCR beta chain sequences. In a later analysis, V and J genes were assigned by comparing TCR nucleotide sequences against IMGT/GENE-DB human TR gene sequences. In a later analysis, CDR3 sequences and most-parsimonious VDJ recombination scenarios were assigned using the TCRdist pipeline. In a later analysis, every TCR beta chain was defined by the combination of its CDR3 amino acid sequence and its V-gene family, and reads without a unique V-gene family were dropped. In a later analysis, 550 to 650 highly shared, low-generation-probability nucleotide sequences were removed to address suspected cross-contamination and a sequencing artifact. A later analysis calculated a clonal expansion index for each public chain from normalized within-repertoire ranks of inferred template counts. Generation probabilities in a later analysis came from a VDJ recombination model fitted to out-of-frame rearrangements, and those results were checked against IGoR. A later analysis scored TCR-TCR, TCR-HLA and TCR-CMV co-occurrence with hypergeometric tests, applying a repertoire-size bias correction to TCR pairs. A later analysis estimated false discovery rates by permuting HLA or CMV assignments 20 times. In a later analysis, co-occurring TCRs were grouped with DBSCAN, and TCRdist sequence similarity was added when clustering was performed within HLA-allele-positive subsets. For co-occurrence clustering, repertoires with fewer than 30,000 or more than 120,000 public chains were excluded, along with 5 or 6 repertoires with anomalous nucleotide sharing. What TCRdb holds here is the immuneACCESS table cut down to in-frame rearrangements. Part of the clones is not present; checked against another copy, under half of the missing clones reflect an unresolved V gene, and the others are unexplained. V and J calls and clone size are those listed in that table; D and trimming were worked out from the DNA. Present in this sample are a few hundred thousand clones, 75% to 80% of which were seen just once. The ten largest clones represent roughly 2% of the sample.

This clone was found once. The antigen this receptor binds is unknown. The input lacks base qualities; no much larger clone sits a single base away. Sequencing input: PBMCs. The TCR sequence derives from a man between 18 and 35 years old in good health and CMV-seronegative. The chain couples TRBV19 to TRBJ2-5; the D gene is possibly TRBD1, with 6 bases matching. The CDR3 reads CASTQYVGQQETQYF. The nucleotide sequence reads TGTGCCAGTACCCAATACGTCGGACAGCAAGAGACCCAGTACTTC.